This TCR beta chain was obtained from a study of OX40 agonist ivuxolimab in advanced cancers. Study at large: Subjects had a mean age of about 60 years, with a range of 23 to 79; less than 90% were male. Study-wide results and caveats: CD8+ T cells (on average) carried more expanded clones than CD4+ T cells. The antigen specificity of the peripheral T cells (those that were expanded) was not determined. Normalized T-cell clonal expansion was also low in some nonresponders.

Libraries were prepared by immunoSEQ multiplex PCR; TCRdb keeps only in-frame clonotypes and omits some of them. The data contain more than 45,000 clones, 65% to 85% of them seen just once; the ten biggest clones take up roughly 1.2%. On this clone: Antigen unknown. At one end, the junction sequence differs from germline, possibly due to a read error.

This sample comprised CD4+ or CD8+ T cells sorted from blood, obtained in a trial of the OX40 agonist ivuxolimab. This sequence was found in an adult with an advanced solid tumor such as melanoma, head and neck, liver or kidney cancer.

The DNA for the CDR3 is TGTGCCAGCAGCGCAAGGACAGGGATACACTTC. Amino acids: CASSARTGIHF. V gene TRBV7-2 combines with J gene TRBJ2-7; TRBD1 agrees at 8 bases. CDR3 length equals 11 residues. CDR1 and CDR2 (germline): SGHTA, FQGNSA.